The rows below give T cell receptor beta chains drawn from one sample of a study of cytomegalovirus exposure and HLA in healthy donors. Here immunoSEQ multiplex PCR was the method, and the copy in TCRdb shows in-frame clones only, minus some. This sample has approximately 150,000 clones, with around four fifths found just once. The sequenced sample consisted of PBMCs. The receptor set was obtained from a man aged 50 to 59 in good health and CMV-seropositive. The CDR3 runs from the conserved cysteine through the conserved F or W. The D gene is left open where the match is weak.

d_call,j_call,v_call,cdr3_nt,cdr3_aa
NA,TRBJ1-1,TRBV28,TGTGCCAGCAGCTCCCCGGGGGGCATATCTGAAGCTTTCTTT,CASSSPGGISEAFF
TRBD1,TRBJ1-2,TRBV7-9,TGTGCCAGCAGCCATACAGGGGGCGCGGGAGGCTACACCTTC,CASSHTGGAGGYTF
TRBD1,TRBJ2-7,TRBV5-4,TGTGCCAGCAGCGCAGGGACAGATTCGGGCTACGAGCAGTACTTC,CASSAGTDSGYEQYF
TRBD2,TRBJ2-3,TRBV6-1,TGTGCCACCTCCGAGCGGGAGGAAGGGACAGATACGCAGTATTTT,CATSEREEGTDTQYF
TRBD2,TRBJ2-3,TRBV7-9,TGTGCCAGCAGCTTATACGGGACTAGCGGGAGTAGGGGCACAGATACGCAGTATTTT,CASSLYGTSGSRGTDTQYF
NA,TRBJ2-5,TRBV27,TGTGCCAGCCGAGGGCTCATCCAAGAGACCCAGTACTTC,CASRGLIQETQYF
NA,TRBJ1-5,TRBV2,TGTGCCAGCGGGAGGGAGGGGAGCAATCAGCCCCAGCATTTT,CASGREGSNQPQHF
TRBD1,TRBJ1-1,TRBV2,TGTGCCAGCAGTGGAGCGGCTGACAGGGGGACTGAAGCTTTCTTT,CASSGAADRGTEAFF
NA,TRBJ2-7,TRBV9,TGTGCCAGCAGCGGGAGCGTTAGCTCCTACGAGCAGTACTTC,CASSGSVSSYEQYF
NA,TRBJ1-2,TRBV7-6,TGTGCCAGCAGCTTAGCTGATGACAGAGGCTTC,CASSLADDRGF